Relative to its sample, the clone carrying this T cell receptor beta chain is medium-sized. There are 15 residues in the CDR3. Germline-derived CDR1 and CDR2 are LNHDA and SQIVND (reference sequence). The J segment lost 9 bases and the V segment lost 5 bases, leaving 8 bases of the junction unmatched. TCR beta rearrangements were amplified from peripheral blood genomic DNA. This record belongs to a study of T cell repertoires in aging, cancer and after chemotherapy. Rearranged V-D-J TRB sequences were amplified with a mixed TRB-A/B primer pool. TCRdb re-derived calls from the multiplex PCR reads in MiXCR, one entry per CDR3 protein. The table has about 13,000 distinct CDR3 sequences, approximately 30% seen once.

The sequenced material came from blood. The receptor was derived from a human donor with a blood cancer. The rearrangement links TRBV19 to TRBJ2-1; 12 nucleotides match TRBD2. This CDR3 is CASSLVLAGGGEQFF. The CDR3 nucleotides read TGTGCCAGTAGTTTAGTACTAGCGGGAGGTGGTGAGCAGTTCTTC.